One and the same sample provided the 21 T cell receptor beta chains below, sequenced in a study of tumor and adjacent non-tumor tissue in lung cancer. This sample's RNA came from whole unsorted tissue. Three rounds of nested PCR, following a modified ARM-PCR protocol, produced the TCRbeta library. TCRdb independently ran MiXCR on the multiplex PCR reads; one entry per CDR3 protein. The data show 130,000 or so distinct CDR3 sequences, with 55% to 75% seen just once and around 13% held by the top ten. The sequenced sample was lung tumor tissue. The source of these receptors is a man aged 25 to 40 with non-small cell lung cancer.

This clonotype was seen ten or more times. The CDR3 protein is CASSQDGGQINQPQHF. CDR3 nucleotides: TGTGCCAGCAGCCAAGATGGCGGACAGATCAATCAGCCCCAGCATTTT. V gene TRBV4-2 combines with J gene TRBJ1-5; tentative D call: TRBD1 (6 bases). Trimming took off 0 bases at V and 3 bases at J, with 12 bases between the two ends. Germline V gene data show CDR1 as LGHNA and CDR2 as YNFKEQ. This CDR3 has 16 residues.

V usage is TRBV11-2 and J usage is TRBJ1-2; D remains unclear. Germline V gene lookup returns CDR1 SGHAT and CDR2 FQNNGV. The CDR3 sequence is 14 residues long. CDR3 coding DNA: TGTATCAGCAGCTCCGGGCAGGTGAACTATGGCTACACCTTC. As protein: CISSSGQVNYGYTF.

J is TRBJ2-5 and V is TRBV5-1; maybe TRBD1 (5 bases). Germline assignment: CDR1 SGHRS and CDR2 YFSETQ. With 4 bases removed from V and 2 bases from J, the gap between germline ends came to 12 bases. There are 14 residues in the CDR3. The CDR3 coding sequence is TGCGCCAGCAGCCGCACAGGTGGACAAGAGACCCAGTACTTC. Protein sequence: CASSRTGGQETQYF. The complete variable domain, with remaining parts taken from reference TRBV5-1 and TRBJ2-5, reads KAGVTQTPRYLIKTRGQQVTLSCSPISGHRSVSWYQQTPGQGLQFLFEYFSETQRNKGNFPGRFSGRQFSNSRSEMNVSTLELGDSALYLCASSRTGGQETQYFGPGTRLLVL.

Notes on this clonotype: A junction end diverges from the germline sequence, so it may reflect a read error. This chain links TRBV6-6 with TRBJ1-5, with D perhaps TRBD1 (5 bases). Germline V gene lookup returns CDR1 MNHNY and CDR2 SVGAGI (reference sequence). The CDR3 has 16 amino acids. The CDR3 loop is CASSYHRGYSNQSQHF. The CDR3 DNA follows: TGTGCCAGCAGTTACCATAGGGGATATAGCAATCAGTCCCAACATTTT.

About this clonotype itself: One end of the junction fails to match germline, which may point to a read error. This CDR3 is CVSSVLAGGPRETQYF. CDR3 sequence (DNA): TGTGTCAGCAGCGTCCTAGCGGGGGGGCCGAGAGAGACCCAGTACTTC. This chain links TRBV7-9 with TRBJ2-5, with 12 bases lining up with TRBD2. The CDR3 contains 16 residues. Germline V lookup: CDR1 SEHNR, CDR2 FQNEAQ (reference sequence).

On this clonotype: An end of the junction does not agree with germline; a read error may underlie this. The chain has TRBV10-3 and TRBJ2-7; D is possibly TRBD2 (5 bases). Germline lookup yields CDR1 ENHRY and CDR2 SYGVKD. The CDR3 consists of 14 residues. In DNA form, the CDR3 reads TGTGCCATCAGAGAGTCGGAGGATGGGTACGAGCAGTACTTC. Residues: CAIRESEDGYEQYF.

This clonotype came up many times. The genes are TRBV20-1 and TRBJ1-2; D possibly corresponds to TRBD1 (5 bases). Germline loops: CDR1 DFQATT, CDR2 SNEGSKA (reference sequence). Trimming left V 6 bases short and J 3 bases short, with 14 bases between. This CDR3 spans 13 amino acids. The CDR3 is CSAAAGEDYGYTF. CDR3 sequence (DNA): TGCAGTGCGGCGGCGGGGGAAGACTATGGCTACACCTTC.

Concerning this clonotype: Compared with germline, one end of the junction differs, possibly owing to a read error. The chain employs TRBV24-1 and TRBJ2-3; no clear D. This CDR3 region has 16 residues. Germline values: CDR1 KGHDR, CDR2 SFDVKD. CDR3 loop: CATSERATNVIDTQCF. As DNA, the CDR3 is TGTGCCACCAGTGAAAGAGCGACCAATGTCATAGATACGCAGTGTTTT.

Remarks on this clonotype: With a much larger clone just one base away, this may be a read error. This chain joins TRBV5-4 and TRBJ2-7, with 9 bases fitting TRBD1. The V gene end was trimmed by 7 bases and the J gene end by 1 base; junction bases not matched to a gene: 12. The CDR3 consists of 16 residues. CDR1 and CDR2 (germline): SGHNT, YYREEE (reference sequence). The CDR3 reads CASCPGRDRASYEQYF. The CDR3 region has the DNA TGTGCCAGCTGCCCCGGGCGGGACAGGGCTTCCTACGAGCAGTACTTC.

With respect to this clonotype: At one boundary the junction diverges from the germline segment, which might be a read error. This sequence joins TRBV4-1 and TRBJ1-2; D gene uncertain. CDR1 is MGHRA and CDR2 is YSYEKL in the germline V gene. CDR3 length equals 13 residues. CDR3 sequence reads: CTSSQDSYYDYTF. In nucleotides, the CDR3 is TGCACCAGCAGCCAAGATTCGTACTATGACTACACCTTC.

Of note for this clonotype: The CDR3 end shows no conserved phenylalanine or tryptophan, and so a read error is likely. V and J are TRBV11-3 and TRBJ1-1; D unresolved. CDR1 and CDR2 (germline): SGHNT, YENEEA. The CDR3 covers 14 residues. The CDR3: CASGLEVENTEAFS. DNA for the CDR3: TGTGCCAGCGGCTTAGAAGTAGAGAACACTGAAGCTTTCTCT.

Turning to this clonotype: Germline and junction disagree at one end, which may indicate a read error. The rearrangement links TRBV6-5 to TRBJ2-1, with a tentative D call TRBD1 (7 bases). From germline, CDR1 is MNHEY and CDR2 SVGAGI. The CDR3 totals 19 residues. CDR3 region: CASSYSGFSGRGVYNEQFF. As DNA, the CDR3 is TGCGCCAGCAGTTACTCGGGTTTCTCAGGCAGGGGGGTCTACAATGAGCAGTTCTTC.

The chain links TRBV5-6 to TRBJ1-5, with unresolved D. Between the trimmed V and J ends, which lost 0 bases and 2 bases, there was a span of 18 bases. The V gene's germline CDR1 is SGHDT and CDR2 YYEEEE. The CDR3 length is 18 residues. The CDR3 DNA reads TGTGCCAGCAGCTTGGGTGTGGGCTGGTATAAGGGCAATCAGCCCCAGCATTTT. This sequence encodes CASSLGVGWYKGNQPQHF.

The table lists this clonotype with a few counts. The CDR3 loop is CASALLGRGLSIHTGELFF. The CDR3 nucleotides are TGCGCCAGCGCCCTTCTAGGCAGGGGGCTGTCAATTCACACCGGGGAGCTGTTTTTT. The chain recombines TRBV5-1 with TRBJ2-2; TRBD1 matches at 8 bases. The CDR3 totals 19 residues. Trimming removed 7 bases from V and 3 bases from J; junction bases left unmatched: 20. Germline values: CDR1 SGHRS, CDR2 YFSETQ.

The J gene is TRBJ2-7, the V gene TRBV5-4, with D perhaps TRBD1 or TRBD2 (6 bases each). CDR1 SGHNT and CDR2 YYREEE come from the germline V gene (reference sequence). The ends were cut back, 0 bases at V and 4 bases at J, with 11 bases in the middle. The CDR3 loop spans 14 amino acids. CDR3 amino acids: CASSLGGAQYEQYF. CDR3 DNA sequence: TGTGCCAGCAGCTTGGGGGGGGCGCAGTACGAGCAGTACTTC.

A word on this clonotype: This may come from a read error, since a much larger clone is one base off. CDR3 loop: CASRPQGFSTDTQYF. The CDR3 DNA reads TGTGCCAGCAGACCACAGGGTTTTAGCACAGATACGCAGTATTTT. The V call is TRBV12-3 or TRBV12-4, the J call TRBJ2-3; TRBD1 is a possible D gene (6 bases). V was shortened by 6 bases and J by 0 bases, with 13 bases between the two germline ends. The CDR3 is 15 amino acids.

About this clonotype: A junction end diverges from the germline sequence, so it may reflect a read error. V and J are TRBV5-1 and TRBJ1-1; D perhaps matches TRBD1 (5 bases). Germline V gene lookup returns CDR1 SGHRS and CDR2 YFSETQ. The CDR3 totals 18 residues. Written as DNA, the CDR3 is TGCGCCAGCAGCCCCCCCTTGGGGCAGGAAACCTTGAACACTGAAGCTTCCTTT. It is translated as CASSPPLGQETLNTEASF.

As concerns this clonotype: This may be a read error, as it is one base from a much larger clone. The rearrangement uses TRBV6-6 and TRBJ1-3, with D perhaps TRBD1 (5 bases). Germline V lookup: CDR1 MNHNY, CDR2 SVGAGI (reference sequence). The CDR3 sequence is 15 residues long. The CDR3: CSSSYPQGSGNTIYF. The CDR3 region has the DNA TGTTCCAGCAGTTACCCCCAGGGTTCTGGAAACACCATATATTTT.

This chain links TRBV10-2 with TRBJ1-1, with D possibly matching TRBD1 (5 bases). Trimming removed 7 bases at V and 1 base at J, with 16 bases between. The CDR3 is 15 amino acids. CDR1 is WSHSY, CDR2 SAAADI, per germline. For the CDR3, the DNA is TGCGCCAGCAAGCCAGACGGGGCAGGGAACACTGAAGCTTTCTTT. Its translation: CASKPDGAGNTEAFF.

This clonotype was detected many times. The chain joins TRBV20-1 to TRBJ2-5; 13 nucleotides align to TRBD2. J lost 2 bases, V lost 6 bases, and 6 bases had no gene match. CDR1 is DFQATT, CDR2 SNEGSKA, per germline (reference sequence). The CDR3 covers 15 residues. In nucleotides, the CDR3 is TGCAGTGCCCCGACTAGCGGGAGGCCACAAGAGACCCAGTACTTC. This sequence encodes CSAPTSGRPQETQYF.

This clonotype was recorded once. Relative to the germline gene, one junction end is altered; a read error may explain this. The V gene is TRBV20-1, the J gene TRBJ2-7; 11 bases agree with TRBD2. CDR1 and CDR2 from the germline V gene are DFQATT and SNEGSKA (reference sequence). The CDR3 contains 17 residues. CDR3 nucleotide sequence: TGCAGTGCTATGTGGGCTAGCGGGGGGAGAAGCTCCTATGAGCAGTACTTC. Translating gives CSAMWASGGRSSYEQYF.